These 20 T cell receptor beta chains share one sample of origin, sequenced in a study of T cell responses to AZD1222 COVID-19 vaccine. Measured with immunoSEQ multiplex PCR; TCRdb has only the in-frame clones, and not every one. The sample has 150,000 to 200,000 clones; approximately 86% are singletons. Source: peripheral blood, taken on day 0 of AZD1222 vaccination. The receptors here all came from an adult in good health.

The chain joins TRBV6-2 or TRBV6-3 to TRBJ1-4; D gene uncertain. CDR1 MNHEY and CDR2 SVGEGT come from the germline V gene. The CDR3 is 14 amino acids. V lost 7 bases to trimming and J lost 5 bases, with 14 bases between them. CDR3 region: CASTPSLRNEKLFF. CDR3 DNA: TGTGCCAGCACCCCCAGTCTTCGGAATGAAAAACTGTTTTTT.

This CDR3 is CASSLTGTANTEAFF. The CDR3 DNA sequence: TGTGCCAGCAGTTTAACCGGGACAGCGAACACTGAAGCTTTCTTT. The V and J genes are TRBV28 and TRBJ1-1; TRBD1 aligns across 7 bases. V was clipped by 2 bases and J by 1 base; unmatched bases: 4. The CDR3 spans 15 residues. Germline CDR1 is MDHEN and CDR2 is SYDVKM. Complete variable domain (other parts from reference TRBV28 and TRBJ1-1): DVKVTQSSRYLVKRTGEKVFLECVQDMDHENMFWYRQDPGLGLRLIYFSYDVKMKEKGDIPEGYSVSREKKERFSLILESASTNQTSMYLCASSLTGTANTEAFFGQGTRLTVV.

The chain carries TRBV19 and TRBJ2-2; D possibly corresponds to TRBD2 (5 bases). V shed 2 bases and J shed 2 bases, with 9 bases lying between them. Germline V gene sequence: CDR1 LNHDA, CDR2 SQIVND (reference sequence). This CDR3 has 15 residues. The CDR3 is CASSIYGVNTGELFF. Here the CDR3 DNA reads TGTGCCAGTAGTATATACGGGGTTAACACCGGGGAGCTGTTTTTT.

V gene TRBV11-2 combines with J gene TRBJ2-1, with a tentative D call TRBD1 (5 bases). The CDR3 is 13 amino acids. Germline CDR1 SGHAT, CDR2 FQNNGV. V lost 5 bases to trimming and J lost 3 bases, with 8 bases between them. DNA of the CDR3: TGTGCCAGCAGCACTCAGGGCTACAATGAGCAGTTCTTC. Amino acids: CASSTQGYNEQFF.

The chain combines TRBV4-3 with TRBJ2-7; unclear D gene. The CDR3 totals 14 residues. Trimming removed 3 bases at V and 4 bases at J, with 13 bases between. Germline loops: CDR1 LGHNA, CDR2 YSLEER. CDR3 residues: CASSHGISGYEQYF. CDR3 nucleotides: TGCGCCAGCAGCCACGGCATCTCGGGTTACGAGCAGTACTTC.

As DNA, the CDR3 is TGCGCCAGCAGCTTGGCCGGGGGCAGTCCTGAAGCTTTCTTT. The encoded protein is CASSLAGGSPEAFF. V and J are TRBV5-1 and TRBJ1-1; a weak D match, TRBD1 (6 bases). The V and J ends lost 0 bases and 6 bases respectively, with 12 bases between them. Germline CDR1 and CDR2: SGHRS and YFSETQ. There are 14 residues in the CDR3.

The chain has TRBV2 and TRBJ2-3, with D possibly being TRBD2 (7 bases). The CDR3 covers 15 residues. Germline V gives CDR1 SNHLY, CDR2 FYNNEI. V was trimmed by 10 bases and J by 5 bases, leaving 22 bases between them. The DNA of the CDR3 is TGTGCCACCCCGGAGGGGGGCGGGAGACAAGATACGCAGTATTTT. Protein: CATPEGGGRQDTQYF. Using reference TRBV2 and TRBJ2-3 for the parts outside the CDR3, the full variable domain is EPEVTQTPSHQVTQMGQEVILRCVPISNHLYFYWYRQILGQKVEFLVSFYNNEISEKSEIFDDQFSVERPDGSNFTLKIRSTKLEDSAMYFCATPEGGGRQDTQYFGPGTRLTVL.

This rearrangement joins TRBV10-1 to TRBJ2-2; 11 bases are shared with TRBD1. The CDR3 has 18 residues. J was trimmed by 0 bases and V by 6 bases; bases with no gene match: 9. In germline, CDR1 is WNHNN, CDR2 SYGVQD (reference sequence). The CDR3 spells CASRSGTGGKANTGELFF. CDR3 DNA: TGCGCCAGCAGGTCCGGGACAGGGGGAAAGGCGAACACCGGGGAGCTGTTTTTT.

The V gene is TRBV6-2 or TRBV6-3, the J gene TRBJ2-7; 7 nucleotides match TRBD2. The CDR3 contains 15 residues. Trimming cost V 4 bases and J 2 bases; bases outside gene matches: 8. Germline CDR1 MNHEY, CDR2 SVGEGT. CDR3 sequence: CASSFGGEPPYEQYF. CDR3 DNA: TGTGCCAGCAGTTTTGGGGGGGAGCCCCCCTACGAGCAGTACTTC.

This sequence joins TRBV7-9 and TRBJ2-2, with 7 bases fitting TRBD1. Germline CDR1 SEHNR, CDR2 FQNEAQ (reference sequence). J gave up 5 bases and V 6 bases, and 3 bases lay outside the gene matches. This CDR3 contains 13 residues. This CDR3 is CASRLQGTGELFF. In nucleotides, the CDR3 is TGTGCCAGCAGGCTACAGGGGACCGGGGAGCTGTTTTTT.

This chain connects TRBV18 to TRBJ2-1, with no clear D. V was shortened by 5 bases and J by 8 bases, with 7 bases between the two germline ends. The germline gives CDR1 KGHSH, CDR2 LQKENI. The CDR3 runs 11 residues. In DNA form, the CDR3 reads TGTGCCAGCTCAACTGTCGATGAGCAGTTCTTC. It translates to CASSTVDEQFF. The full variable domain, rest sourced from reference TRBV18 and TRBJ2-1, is NAGVMQNPRHLVRRRGQEARLRCSPMKGHSHVYWYRQLPEEGLKFMVYLQKENIIDESGMPKERFSAEFPKEGPSILRIQQVVRGDSAAYFCASSTVDEQFFGPGTRLTVL.

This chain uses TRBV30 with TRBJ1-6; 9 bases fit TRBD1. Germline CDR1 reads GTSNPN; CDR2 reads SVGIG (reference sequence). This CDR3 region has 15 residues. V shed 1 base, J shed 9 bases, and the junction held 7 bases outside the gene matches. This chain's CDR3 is CAWSAPGQGASPLHF. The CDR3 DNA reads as TGTGCCTGGAGTGCGCCGGGACAGGGAGCTTCACCCCTCCACTTT.

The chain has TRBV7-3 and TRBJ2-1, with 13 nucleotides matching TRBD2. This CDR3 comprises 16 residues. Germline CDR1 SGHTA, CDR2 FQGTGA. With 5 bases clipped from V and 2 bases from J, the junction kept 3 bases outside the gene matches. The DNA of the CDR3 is TGTGCCAGCAGCGGGGGACTAGCGGGGCCCTACAATGAGCAGTTCTTC. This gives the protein CASSGGLAGPYNEQFF.

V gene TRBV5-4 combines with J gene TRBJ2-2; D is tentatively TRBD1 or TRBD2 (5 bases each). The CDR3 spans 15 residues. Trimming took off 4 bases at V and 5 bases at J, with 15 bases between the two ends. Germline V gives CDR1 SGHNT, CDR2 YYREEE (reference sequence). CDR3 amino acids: CASSGSGTVTGELFF. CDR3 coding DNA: TGTGCCAGCAGCGGTTCCGGGACGGTGACCGGGGAGCTGTTTTTT.

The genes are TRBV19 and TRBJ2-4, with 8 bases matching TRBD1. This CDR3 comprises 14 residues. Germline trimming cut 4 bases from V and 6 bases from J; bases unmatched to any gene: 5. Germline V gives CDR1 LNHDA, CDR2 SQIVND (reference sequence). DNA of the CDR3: TGTGCCAGTAGTACTCGGACAGGGACAAACATTCAGTACTTC. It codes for CASSTRTGTNIQYF.

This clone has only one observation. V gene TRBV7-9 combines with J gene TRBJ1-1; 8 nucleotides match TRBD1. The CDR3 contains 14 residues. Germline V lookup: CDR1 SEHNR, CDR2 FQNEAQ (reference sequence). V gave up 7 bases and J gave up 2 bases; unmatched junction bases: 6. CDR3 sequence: CASNPDRVNTEAFF. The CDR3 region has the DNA TGTGCCAGCAACCCGGACAGGGTTAACACTGAAGCTTTCTTT.

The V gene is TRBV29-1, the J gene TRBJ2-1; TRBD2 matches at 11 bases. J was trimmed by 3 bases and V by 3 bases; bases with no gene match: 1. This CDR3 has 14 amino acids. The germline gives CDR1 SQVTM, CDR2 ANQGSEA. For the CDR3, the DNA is TGCAGCGTTGAGGGACTAGCGGTCTACAATGAGCAGTTCTTC. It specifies CSVEGLAVYNEQFF.

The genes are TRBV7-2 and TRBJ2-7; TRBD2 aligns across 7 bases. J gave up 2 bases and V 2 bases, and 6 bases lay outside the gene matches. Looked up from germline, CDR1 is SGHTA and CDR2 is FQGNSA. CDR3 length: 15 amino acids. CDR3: CASSLQPSGAYEQYF. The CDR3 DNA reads TGTGCCAGCAGCTTACAGCCTAGCGGAGCCTACGAGCAGTACTTC.

The CDR3 sequence: CAISPGRGGEQFF. The CDR3 nucleotides read TGTGCCATCAGCCCAGGTCGGGGAGGTGAGCAGTTCTTC. The chain recombines TRBV10-3 with TRBJ2-1; D is possibly TRBD2 (6 bases). This CDR3 region has 13 residues. The V gene lost 6 bases and the J gene lost 9 bases, with 15 bases spanning the gap. Per germline, CDR1 ENHRY and CDR2 SYGVKD.

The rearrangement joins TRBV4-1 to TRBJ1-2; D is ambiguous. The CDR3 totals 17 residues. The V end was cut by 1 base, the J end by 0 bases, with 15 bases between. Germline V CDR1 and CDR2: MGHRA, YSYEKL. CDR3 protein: CASSQAGNLPPNYGYTF. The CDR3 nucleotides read TGCGCCAGCAGCCAAGCTGGCAACCTCCCACCTAACTATGGCTACACCTTC.